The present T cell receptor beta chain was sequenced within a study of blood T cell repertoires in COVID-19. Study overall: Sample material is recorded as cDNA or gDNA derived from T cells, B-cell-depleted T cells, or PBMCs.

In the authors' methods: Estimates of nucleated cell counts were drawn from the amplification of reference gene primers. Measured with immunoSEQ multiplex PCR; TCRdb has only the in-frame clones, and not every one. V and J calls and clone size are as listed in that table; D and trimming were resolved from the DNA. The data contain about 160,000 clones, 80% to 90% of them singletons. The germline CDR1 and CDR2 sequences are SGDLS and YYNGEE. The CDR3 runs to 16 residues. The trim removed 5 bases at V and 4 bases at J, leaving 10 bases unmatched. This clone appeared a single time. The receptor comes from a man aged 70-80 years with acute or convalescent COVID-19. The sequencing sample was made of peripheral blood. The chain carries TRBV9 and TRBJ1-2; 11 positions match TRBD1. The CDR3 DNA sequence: TGTGCCAGCAGTACGGTGGGGACAGGGGGACCCTATGGCTACACCTTC. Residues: CASSTVGTGGPYGYTF.